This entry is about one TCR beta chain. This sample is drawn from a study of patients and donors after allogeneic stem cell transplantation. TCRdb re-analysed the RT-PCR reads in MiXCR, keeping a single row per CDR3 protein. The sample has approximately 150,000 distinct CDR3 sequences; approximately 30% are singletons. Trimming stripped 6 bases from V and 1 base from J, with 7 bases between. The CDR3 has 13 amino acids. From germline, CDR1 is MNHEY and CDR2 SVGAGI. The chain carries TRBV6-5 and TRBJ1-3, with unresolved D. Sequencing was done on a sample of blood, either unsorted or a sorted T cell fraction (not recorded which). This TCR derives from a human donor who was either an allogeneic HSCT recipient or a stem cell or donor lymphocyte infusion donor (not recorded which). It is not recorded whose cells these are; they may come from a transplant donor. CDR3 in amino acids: CASRSLSGNTIYF. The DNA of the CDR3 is TGTGCCAGCAGATCCTTGTCTGGAAACACCATATATTTT.